This TCR beta chain appears in the sequencing data of a study of technical replicates of blood from four donors. Some clones are missing from TCRdb's copy, which holds only in-frame ones; the method was immunoSEQ multiplex PCR. The sample holds almost 70,000 clones, approximately 90% seen once. Germline loops: CDR1 SGHVS, CDR2 FNYEAQ. The CDR3 spans 15 residues. V lost 3 bases and J 2 bases, leaving 13 bases between the germline ends. Sequenced input: T cells isolated from PBMCs. The genes are TRBV7-6 and TRBJ1-2, with D possibly TRBD1 on 5 matching bases. The clonotype was recovered from a human donor in good health. CDR3: CASSFDGAGNYGYTF. In nucleotides, the CDR3 is TGTGCCAGCAGCTTTGATGGGGCGGGGAACTATGGCTACACCTTC.